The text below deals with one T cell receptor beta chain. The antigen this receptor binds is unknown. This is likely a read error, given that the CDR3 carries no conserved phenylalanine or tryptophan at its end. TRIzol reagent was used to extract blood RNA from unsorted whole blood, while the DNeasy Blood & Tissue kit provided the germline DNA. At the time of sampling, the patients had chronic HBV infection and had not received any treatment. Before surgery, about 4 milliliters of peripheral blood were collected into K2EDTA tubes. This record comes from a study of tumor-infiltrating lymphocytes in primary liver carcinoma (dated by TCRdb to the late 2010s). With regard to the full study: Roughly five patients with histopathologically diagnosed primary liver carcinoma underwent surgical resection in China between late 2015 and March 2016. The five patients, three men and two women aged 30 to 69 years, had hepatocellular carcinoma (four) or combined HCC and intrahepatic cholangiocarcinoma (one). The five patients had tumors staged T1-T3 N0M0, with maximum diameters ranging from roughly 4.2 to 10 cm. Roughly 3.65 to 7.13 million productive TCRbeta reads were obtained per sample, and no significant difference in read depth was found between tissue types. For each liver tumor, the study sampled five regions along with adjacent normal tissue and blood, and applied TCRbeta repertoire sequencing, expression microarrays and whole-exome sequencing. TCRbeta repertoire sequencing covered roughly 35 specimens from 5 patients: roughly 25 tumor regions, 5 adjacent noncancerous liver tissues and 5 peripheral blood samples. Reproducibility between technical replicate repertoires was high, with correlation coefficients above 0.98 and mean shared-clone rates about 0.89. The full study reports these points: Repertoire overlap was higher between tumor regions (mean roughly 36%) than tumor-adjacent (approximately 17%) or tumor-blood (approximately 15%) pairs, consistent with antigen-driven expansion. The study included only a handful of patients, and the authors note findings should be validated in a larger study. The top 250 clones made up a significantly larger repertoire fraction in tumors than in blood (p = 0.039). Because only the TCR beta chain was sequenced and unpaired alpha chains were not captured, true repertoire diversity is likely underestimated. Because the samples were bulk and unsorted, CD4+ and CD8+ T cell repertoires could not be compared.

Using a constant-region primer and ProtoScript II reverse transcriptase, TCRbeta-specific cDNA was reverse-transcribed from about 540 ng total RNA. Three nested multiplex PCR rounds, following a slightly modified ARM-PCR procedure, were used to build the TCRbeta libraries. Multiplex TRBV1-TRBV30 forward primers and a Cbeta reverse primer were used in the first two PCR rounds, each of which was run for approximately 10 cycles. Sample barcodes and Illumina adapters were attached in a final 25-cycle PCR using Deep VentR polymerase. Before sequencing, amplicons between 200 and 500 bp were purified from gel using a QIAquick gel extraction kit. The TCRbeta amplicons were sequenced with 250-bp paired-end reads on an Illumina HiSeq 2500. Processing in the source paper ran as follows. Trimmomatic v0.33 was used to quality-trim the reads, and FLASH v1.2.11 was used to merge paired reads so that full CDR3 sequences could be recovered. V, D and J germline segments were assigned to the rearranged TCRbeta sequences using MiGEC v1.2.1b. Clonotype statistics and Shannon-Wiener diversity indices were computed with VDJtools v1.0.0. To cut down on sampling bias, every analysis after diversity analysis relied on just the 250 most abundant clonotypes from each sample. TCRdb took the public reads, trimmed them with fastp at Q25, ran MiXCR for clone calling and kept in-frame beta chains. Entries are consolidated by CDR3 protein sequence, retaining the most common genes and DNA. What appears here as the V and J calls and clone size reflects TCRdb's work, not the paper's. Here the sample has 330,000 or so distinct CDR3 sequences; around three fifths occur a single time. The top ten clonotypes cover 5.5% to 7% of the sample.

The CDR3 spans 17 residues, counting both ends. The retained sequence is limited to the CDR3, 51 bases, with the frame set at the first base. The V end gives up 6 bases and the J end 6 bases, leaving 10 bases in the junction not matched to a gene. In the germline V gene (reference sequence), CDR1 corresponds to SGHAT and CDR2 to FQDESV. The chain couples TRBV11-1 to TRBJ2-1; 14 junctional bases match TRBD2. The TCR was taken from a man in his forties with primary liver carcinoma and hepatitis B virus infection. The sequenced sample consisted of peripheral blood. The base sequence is TGTGCCAGCAGTAGTGGACTAGCGGGAGGAGCATTCAATGAGCAGTTCTCC. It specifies CASSSGLAGGAFNEQFS.